Listed below are T cell receptor beta chains from one sample, sequenced in a study of patients and donors after allogeneic stem cell transplantation. A single record per CDR3 protein comes from TCRdb applying MiXCR to the RT-PCR reads. The sample holds about 230,000 distinct CDR3 sequences, 12% to 15% seen once. What was sequenced was blood, either unsorted or a sorted T cell fraction (not recorded which). The origin of the receptors is a human donor who was either an allogeneic HSCT recipient or a stem cell or donor lymphocyte infusion donor (not recorded which). It is not recorded whose cells these are; they may come from a transplant donor. The CDR3 runs from the conserved cysteine through the conserved F or W. A D gene is named only where the DNA matches it firmly. Clone sizes are given selectively: once, few, many, or a class where the clone is expanded.

clone size,J gene,V gene,D gene,CDR3 protein,CDR3 DNA
NA,TRBJ1-5,TRBV4-3,NA,CASSQDDSYNQPQHF,TGCGCCAGCAGCCAAGATGACAGCTACAATCAGCCCCAGCATTTT
many,TRBJ1-4,TRBV4-1,NA,CASSQDELGTGREKLFF,TGCGCCAGCAGCCAAGATGAATTAGGCACCGGGAGGGAAAAACTGTTTTTT
NA,TRBJ2-1,TRBV27,TRBD2,CASSSDPPAGVRNEQFF,TGTGCCAGCAGTTCCGATCCCCCGGCGGGAGTAAGAAATGAGCAGTTCTTC
NA,TRBJ2-3,TRBV20-1,NA,CSAPNNADTQYF,TGCAGTGCTCCGAACAACGCAGATACGCAGTATTTT
many,TRBJ2-7,TRBV20-1,NA,CSASFGPGEQYF,TGCAGTGCTAGTTTTGGTCCTGGGGAGCAGTACTTC
many,TRBJ2-2,TRBV12-3/TRBV12-4,TRBD1,CASSLPTGGWTGELFF,TGTGCCAGCAGTTTACCAACAGGGGGCTGGACCGGGGAGCTGTTTTTT
few,TRBJ2-3,TRBV20-1,TRBD2,CSAPTSGRGSTDTQYF,TGCAGTGCGCCCACTAGCGGGAGGGGTAGCACAGATACGCAGTATTTT
NA,TRBJ2-3,TRBV2,NA,CASSGQTGDTQYF,TGTGCCAGCAGCGGACAAACGGGAGATACGCAGTATTTT
many,TRBJ2-1,TRBV3-1,NA,CASSQDKAASTYNEQFF,TGTGCCAGCAGCCAAGATAAAGCGGCTAGCACCTACAATGAGCAGTTCTTC
few,TRBJ2-7,TRBV27,TRBD1,CASTGTGFYEQYF,TGTGCCAGCACGGGGACAGGGTTCTACGAGCAGTACTTC
NA,TRBJ2-5,TRBV3-1,NA,CASSQVGDSYF,TGTGCCAGCAGCCAAGTCGGGGACTCGTACTTC
NA,TRBJ1-1,TRBV20-1,TRBD1,CSARGGQGDFAFF,TGCAGTGCTAGAGGCGGACAGGGAGATTTCGCTTTCTTT
NA,TRBJ2-2,TRBV2,NA,CASSWDGVTGELFF,TGTGCCAGCAGCTGGGACGGGGTCACCGGGGAGCTGTTTTTT
few,TRBJ1-1,TRBV6-1,TRBD1,CASRRQGHTEAFF,TGTGCCAGCAGGAGACAGGGACACACTGAAGCTTTCTTT
NA,TRBJ1-2,TRBV15,NA,CATSTREGNYGYTF,TGTGCCACCAGCACCCGTGAGGGGAACTATGGCTACACCTTC
once,TRBJ1-2,TRBV30,NA,CAWGNGNNYGYTF,TGTGCCTGGGGGAACGGGAACAACTATGGCTACACCTTC
few,TRBJ1-1,TRBV12-3/TRBV12-4,NA,CATYENTEAFF,TGTGCAACGTACGAGAACACTGAAGCTTTCTTT
few,TRBJ2-7,TRBV29-1,NA,CSVSGDTYEQYF,TGCAGCGTTAGCGGGGACACCTACGAGCAGTACTTC